The 15 T cell receptor beta chains below all came from one sample that was sequenced in a study of blood T cell repertoires in COVID-19. Sequencing used immunoSEQ multiplex PCR; TCRdb keeps in-frame clones, though not all of them. Among hundreds of thousands of clones listed, over 80% were seen once. The sequencing sample was made of peripheral blood. All receptors come from a woman between 45 and 60 years old with COVID-19, enrolled during active disease.

The chain combines TRBV3-1 (or the pseudogene TRBV3-2) with TRBJ2-4; tentative D call: TRBD1 (6 bases). Germline assignment: CDR1 LGHDT and CDR2 YNNKEL (reference sequence). V was clipped by 4 bases and J by 4 bases, with 8 bases between them. The CDR3 spans 13 residues. The CDR3 reads CASSLDRKNIQYF. CDR3 coding DNA: TGTGCCAGCAGCCTGGACAGAAAAAACATTCAGTACTTC.

The V call is TRBV4-2, the J call TRBJ2-7, with 11 bases aligning to TRBD2. The CDR3 length is 16 residues. Per germline, CDR1 LGHNA and CDR2 YNFKEQ. Germline trimming cut 3 bases from V and 3 bases from J; bases unmatched to any gene: 7. The CDR3 protein is CASSQISGRAVYEQYF. The CDR3, as DNA: TGTGCCAGCAGCCAGATTAGCGGGAGGGCCGTCTACGAGCAGTACTTC.

The chain combines TRBV20-1 with TRBJ2-1; TRBD2 matches 11 bases. Germline lookup yields CDR1 DFQATT and CDR2 SNEGSKA (reference sequence). V lost 3 bases and J lost 10; bases outside the gene matches: 11. The CDR3 loop spans 15 amino acids. The CDR3 here is CSASGRLAGTGEQFF. Written as DNA, the CDR3 is TGCAGTGCTAGTGGTAGACTAGCGGGAACAGGGGAGCAGTTCTTC.

The rearrangement joins TRBV18 to TRBJ1-6; TRBD1 matches 8 bases. With 0 bases clipped from V and 9 bases from J, the junction kept 7 bases outside the gene matches. CDR1 is KGHSH, CDR2 LQKENI, per germline. This CDR3 spans 16 amino acids. The CDR3 DNA reads as TGTGCCAGCTCACCACCACAGGGGGGTGTGAGTTCACCCCTCCACTTT. This sequence encodes CASSPPQGGVSSPLHF. The full variable domain, its missing parts supplied by reference TRBV18 and TRBJ1-6, is NAGVMQNPRHLVRRRGQEARLRCSPMKGHSHVYWYRQLPEEGLKFMVYLQKENIIDESGMPKERFSAEFPKEGPSILRIQQVVRGDSAAYFCASSPPQGGVSSPLHFGNGTRLTVT.

This chain connects TRBV6-2 or TRBV6-3 to TRBJ2-7; the D gene is possibly TRBD1 (5 bases). Trimming shortened V by 2 bases and J by 1 base, and 15 bases separated the two germline ends. In germline, CDR1 is MNHEY, CDR2 SVGEGT. The CDR3 loop spans 16 amino acids. The CDR3 sequence is CASSYGPTGKSYEQYF. The DNA for the CDR3 is TGTGCCAGCAGTTACGGTCCCACAGGAAAATCCTACGAGCAGTACTTC.

The J gene is TRBJ2-6, the V gene TRBV5-1, with D possibly matching TRBD1 (6 bases). The CDR3 spans 15 residues. Trimming shortened V by 4 bases and J by 4 bases, and 12 bases separated the two germline ends. CDR1 and CDR2 (germline): SGHRS, YFSETQ. The CDR3: CASSKDSPGANVLTF. The CDR3 region has the DNA TGCGCCAGCAGCAAGGACAGTCCGGGGGCCAACGTCCTGACTTTC.

The chain combines TRBV7-9 with TRBJ2-1, with a tentative D call TRBD2 (6 bases). The V gene lost 0 bases and the J gene lost 6 bases, with 12 bases spanning the gap. The CDR3 has 15 amino acids. Germline V CDR1 and CDR2: SEHNR, FQNEAQ (reference sequence). As DNA, the CDR3 is TGTGCCAGCAGCTTAGCGGTCGGGAGAGGCAATGAGCAGTTCTTC. As protein: CASSLAVGRGNEQFF.

This sequence joins TRBV7-8 and TRBJ1-1, with 10 bases that match TRBD1. The V and J ends lost 6 bases and 3 bases, in that order; junction bases with no gene match: 10. The CDR3 length is 16 residues. Germline assignment: CDR1 SGHVS and CDR2 FQNEAQ. The CDR3 nucleotides are TGTGCCAGCAGTCTCATCCGGGACAGGGGCCACACTGAAGCTTTCTTT. As protein: CASSLIRDRGHTEAFF.

This rearrangement joins TRBV30 to TRBJ2-2, with D possibly TRBD1 on 5 matching bases. Trimming took off 0 bases at V and 6 bases at J, with 14 bases between the two ends. The CDR3 covers 15 residues. Germline loops: CDR1 GTSNPN, CDR2 SVGIG (reference sequence). The CDR3 is CAWSVINRLSGELFF. The CDR3 nucleotides read TGTGCCTGGAGTGTCATCAACAGGTTATCCGGGGAGCTGTTTTTT.

The V gene is TRBV7-9, the J gene TRBJ1-1; TRBD1 matches 8 bases. V trimming: 3 bases; J trimming: 0 bases; junction bases outside the gene matches: 3. The CDR3 has 15 residues. The germline CDR1 and CDR2 sequences are SEHNR and FQNEAQ (reference sequence). CDR3 residues: CASSFWTGMNTEAFF. The CDR3 DNA reads TGTGCCAGCAGCTTCTGGACAGGGATGAACACTGAAGCTTTCTTT. Full variable domain (remainder filled in from reference TRBV7-9 and TRBJ1-1): DTGVSQNPRHKITKRGQNVTFRCDPISEHNRLYWYRQTLGQGPEFLTYFQNEAQLEKSRLLSDRFSAERPKGSFSTLEIQRTEQGDSAMYLCASSFWTGMNTEAFFGQGTRLTVV.

The V and J genes are TRBV5-1 and TRBJ2-1, with 8 bases aligning to TRBD2. The V gene's germline CDR1 is SGHRS and CDR2 YFSETQ. CDR3 length: 14 amino acids. Trimming took 3 bases from V and 6 from J; bases not matched to a gene: 5. The CDR3 coding sequence is TGCGCCAGCAGCTCGGGACTAGGGGTCAATGAGCAGTTCTTC. It is translated as CASSSGLGVNEQFF.

The chain links TRBV9 to TRBJ2-1, with D possibly TRBD1 on 6 matching bases. The germline CDR1 and CDR2 sequences are SGDLS and YYNGEE. The CDR3 contains 16 residues. With 4 bases removed from V and 3 bases from J, the gap between germline ends came to 17 bases. The CDR3 DNA is TGTGCCAGCAGCCCCTCGGCAGGGGTCGTCTACAATGAGCAGTTCTTC. Translated, it gives CASSPSAGVVYNEQFF.

V is TRBV10-1 and J is TRBJ2-7; 11 positions match TRBD1. V shed 5 bases, J shed 6 bases, and the junction held 3 bases outside the gene matches. Per germline, CDR1 WNHNN and CDR2 SYGVQD (reference sequence). This CDR3 contains 13 residues. The CDR3 DNA reads TGCGCCAGCAGTTGGACAGGGGGCGGCGAGCAGTACTTC. Residues: CASSWTGGGEQYF.

This clone was seen a few times. The V and J genes are TRBV27 and TRBJ1-2, with TRBD1 as a possible D gene (5 bases). Germline V gives CDR1 MNHEY, CDR2 SMNVEV (reference sequence). The CDR3 sequence is 14 residues long. V was clipped by 3 bases and J by 0 bases, with 8 bases between them. CDR3 in DNA: TGTGCCAGCAGTTTTGCGGGGGCTAACTATGGCTACACCTTC. It translates to CASSFAGANYGYTF.

The chain has TRBV5-1 and TRBJ2-3; D call uncertain. Trimming stripped 7 bases from V and 6 bases from J, with 18 bases between. The length of the CDR3 is 14 residues. Per the germline V gene, CDR1 is SGHRS and CDR2 is YFSETQ. The CDR3 loop reads CASGTTSRSDTQYF. CDR3 DNA: TGCGCCAGCGGCACGACTTCAAGGTCGGATACGCAGTATTTT.